This is a list of T cell receptor beta chains from one sample in a study of response to subunit inactivated influenza vaccine. MiXCR, applied by TCRdb to the RT-PCR reads, yields one record per CDR3 protein. The sample has 800,000 or so distinct CDR3 sequences, less than 25% seen once. The specimen comprised PBMCs from blood, sampled approximately 5 days after vaccination. These TCRs come from a man aged 45-60 years who received an inactivated influenza vaccine. Both conserved end residues are part of each CDR3. Each record gives: clone size, V gene, J gene, D gene, CDR3 DNA, CDR3 protein. The D gene is left open where the match is weak. For some rows the clone size is stated as once, few or many, or as a class when expanded; others skip it.

abundance: .
v_gene: TRBV5-1
j_gene: TRBJ1-3
d_gene: TRBD1
CDR3nt: TGCGCCAGCAGCGGGGGACAGGTCTCTGGAAACACCATATATTTT
CDR3aa: CASSGGQVSGNTIYF

abundance: .
v_gene: TRBV29-1
j_gene: TRBJ2-5
d_gene: .
CDR3nt: TGCAGCGCAGACCACAGGGAAGAGACCCAGTACTTC
CDR3aa: CSADHREETQYF

abundance: few
v_gene: TRBV27
j_gene: TRBJ2-1
d_gene: .
CDR3nt: TGTGCCAGCAGTTCCGGTTCTTCCCCCACACGATTCTTC
CDR3aa: CASSSGSSPTRFF

abundance: few
v_gene: TRBV27
j_gene: TRBJ2-5
d_gene: .
CDR3nt: TGTGCCAGCAGTTTTGGTTATGAAGAGACCCAGTACTTC
CDR3aa: CASSFGYEETQYF

abundance: .
v_gene: TRBV5-1
j_gene: TRBJ2-3
d_gene: TRBD1
CDR3nt: TGCGCCAGCAGCTTGGGACAGGGCATCACAGATACGCAGTATTTT
CDR3aa: CASSLGQGITDTQYF

abundance: .
v_gene: TRBV4-2
j_gene: TRBJ2-7
d_gene: .
CDR3nt: TGTGCCAGCAGCCAAGTTTCACCACTTACCTACGAGCAGTACTTC
CDR3aa: CASSQVSPLTYEQYF

abundance: .
v_gene: TRBV29-1
j_gene: TRBJ2-3
d_gene: TRBD2
CDR3nt: TGCAGCGGGCAAGCGGGAGCCAGACCTACTACGCAGTATTTT
CDR3aa: CSGQAGARPTTQYF

abundance: many
v_gene: TRBV7-9
j_gene: TRBJ2-5
d_gene: .
CDR3nt: TGTGCCAGCAGCCCGCCCTTCCGGACGGCTATTGGGTCCCAGTACTTC
CDR3aa: CASSPPFRTAIGSQYF

abundance: few
v_gene: TRBV2
j_gene: TRBJ2-1
d_gene: TRBD2
CDR3nt: TGTGCCAGCAGTGGTGCGGGACTAGCGGTCAATGAGCAGTTCTTC
CDR3aa: CASSGAGLAVNEQFF

abundance: .
v_gene: TRBV7-2
j_gene: TRBJ2-7
d_gene: .
CDR3nt: TGTGCCAGCAGCTTAGCGTGGCAGGACGAGCAGTACTTC
CDR3aa: CASSLAWQDEQYF

abundance: .
v_gene: TRBV6-5
j_gene: TRBJ2-2
d_gene: TRBD2
CDR3nt: TGTGCCAGCAGTTACACCGGGACTAGCGGTAACACCGGGGAGCTGTTTTTT
CDR3aa: CASSYTGTSGNTGELFF

abundance: .
v_gene: TRBV29-1
j_gene: TRBJ1-2
d_gene: .
CDR3nt: TGCAGCGTTACTACCGCGAAAGGCTATGGCTACACCTTC
CDR3aa: CSVTTAKGYGYTF

abundance: few
v_gene: TRBV7-7
j_gene: TRBJ2-5
d_gene: TRBD1
CDR3nt: TGTGCTAGCAGCTTAGGTGGACAGGGGGCCTGGGAGACCCAGTACTTC
CDR3aa: CASSLGGQGAWETQYF

abundance: .
v_gene: TRBV20-1
j_gene: TRBJ2-5
d_gene: .
CDR3nt: TGCAGTGCTCCTGTGGCGGTTCAAGAGACCCAGTACTTC
CDR3aa: CSAPVAVQETQYF

abundance: .
v_gene: TRBV15
j_gene: TRBJ1-4
d_gene: TRBD1
CDR3nt: TGTGCCACCAGCACGACAGGGAGGGTCGAAAAACTGTTTTTT
CDR3aa: CATSTTGRVEKLFF

abundance: .
v_gene: TRBV7-2
j_gene: TRBJ2-3
d_gene: TRBD2
CDR3nt: TGTGCCAGCAGCTCGGGACTAGCGGAATCCACAGATACGCAGTATTTT
CDR3aa: CASSSGLAESTDTQYF

abundance: .
v_gene: TRBV24-1
j_gene: TRBJ2-2
d_gene: .
CDR3nt: TGTGCCACCAGTGATTTGGCCCCCGGGGAGCTGTTTTTT
CDR3aa: CATSDLAPGELFF

abundance: .
v_gene: TRBV15
j_gene: TRBJ1-2
d_gene: TRBD1
CDR3nt: TGTGCCACCAGCAGAGATCGGACAGGGGCTGGGGGCTACACCTTC
CDR3aa: CATSRDRTGAGGYTF

abundance: few
v_gene: TRBV5-1
j_gene: TRBJ2-3
d_gene: TRBD2
CDR3nt: TGCGCCAGCAGCCCCGGACTAGTTAGCACAGATACGCAGTATTTT
CDR3aa: CASSPGLVSTDTQYF

abundance: few
v_gene: TRBV6-2/TRBV6-3
j_gene: TRBJ2-1
d_gene: TRBD2
CDR3nt: TGTGCCAGCAGCCCCCACCAGGTAGCGGGGGGAATGAGCTCCTACAATGAGCAGTTCTTC
CDR3aa: CASSPHQVAGGMSSYNEQFF

abundance: .
v_gene: TRBV29-1
j_gene: TRBJ2-7
d_gene: .
CDR3nt: TGCAGCGTTGAAGAGGCTCTTGGGAGCGAGCAGTACTTC
CDR3aa: CSVEEALGSEQYF

abundance: .
v_gene: TRBV27
j_gene: TRBJ2-1
d_gene: .
CDR3nt: TGTGCCAGCAGTCTCAGGACAAGGAGGAATGAGCAGTTCTTC
CDR3aa: CASSLRTRRNEQFF

abundance: many
v_gene: TRBV7-2
j_gene: TRBJ1-1
d_gene: .
CDR3nt: TGTGCCAGCAGCTTAGCTACGGGGGGGTGGATGAACACTGAAGCTTTCTTT
CDR3aa: CASSLATGGWMNTEAFF

abundance: few
v_gene: TRBV4-1
j_gene: TRBJ1-6
d_gene: TRBD1
CDR3nt: TGCGCCAGCAGCCAAGAACCCGGGACAGGGTTCAATTCACCCCTCCACTTT
CDR3aa: CASSQEPGTGFNSPLHF

abundance: .
v_gene: TRBV20-1
j_gene: TRBJ2-2
d_gene: .
CDR3nt: TGCAGTGCTAGAGAGGAGACGGGCACCGGGGAGCTGTTTTTT
CDR3aa: CSAREETGTGELFF

abundance: few
v_gene: TRBV20-1
j_gene: TRBJ2-5
d_gene: TRBD2
CDR3nt: TGCAGTGCTAGGGAAGGACTAGCGGGACTACAAGAGACCCAGTACTTC
CDR3aa: CSAREGLAGLQETQYF

abundance: few
v_gene: TRBV11-2
j_gene: TRBJ2-1
d_gene: TRBD2
CDR3nt: TGTGCCAGCAGCTACCGACTAGCCAATGAGCAGTTCTTC
CDR3aa: CASSYRLANEQFF

abundance: few
v_gene: TRBV4-2
j_gene: TRBJ2-3
d_gene: TRBD2
CDR3nt: TGTGCCAGCAGCCAAGGGGCTAGCGGGTCAGATACGCAGTATTTT
CDR3aa: CASSQGASGSDTQYF

abundance: few
v_gene: TRBV5-6
j_gene: TRBJ1-2
d_gene: TRBD1
CDR3nt: TGTGCCAGCAACCCTTGGGACAGACCTAACTATGGCTACACCTTC
CDR3aa: CASNPWDRPNYGYTF

abundance: .
v_gene: TRBV12-3/TRBV12-4
j_gene: TRBJ1-3
d_gene: TRBD1
CDR3nt: TGTGCCAGCGGGGCGACAGGGGGAACTGGAAACACCATATATTTT
CDR3aa: CASGATGGTGNTIYF

abundance: .
v_gene: TRBV2
j_gene: TRBJ2-1
d_gene: TRBD1
CDR3nt: TGTGCCAGCAGGGAGCTCCCGGGACAGGGCCCCTACAATGAGCAGTTCTTC
CDR3aa: CASRELPGQGPYNEQFF

abundance: many
v_gene: TRBV27
j_gene: TRBJ2-2
d_gene: .
CDR3nt: TGTGCCAGCAGTTTAAACTGGGGGGATGAGGCCGGGGAGCTGTTTTTT
CDR3aa: CASSLNWGDEAGELFF

abundance: .
v_gene: TRBV20-1
j_gene: TRBJ2-3
d_gene: .
CDR3nt: TGCAGTGCTAGTGCTGGAGGGGCAGATACGCAGTATTTT
CDR3aa: CSASAGGADTQYF

abundance: few
v_gene: TRBV5-1
j_gene: TRBJ2-3
d_gene: TRBD1
CDR3nt: TGCGCCAGCAGTGGACAGGGGGCGAACACAGATACGCAGTATTTT
CDR3aa: CASSGQGANTDTQYF

abundance: many
v_gene: TRBV5-1
j_gene: TRBJ2-1
d_gene: TRBD2
CDR3nt: TGTGCCAGCAGCTTAGGAGGGACTAGCTCCTACAATGAGCAGTTCTTC
CDR3aa: CASSLGGTSSYNEQFF

abundance: .
v_gene: TRBV5-6
j_gene: TRBJ2-4
d_gene: TRBD2
CDR3nt: TGTGCCAGCAGCTTGACGGGGGGTCAAAACATTCAGTACTTC
CDR3aa: CASSLTGGQNIQYF

abundance: few
v_gene: TRBV12-3/TRBV12-4
j_gene: TRBJ2-1
d_gene: TRBD1
CDR3nt: TGTGCCAGCAGTTTATCAGAGACAGGGATCTATGAGCAGTTCTTC
CDR3aa: CASSLSETGIYEQFF

abundance: few
v_gene: TRBV29-1
j_gene: TRBJ2-1
d_gene: .
CDR3nt: TGCAGCGTTGGGAGATCGGCAGGCCAGGGATCCAATGAGCAGTTCTTC
CDR3aa: CSVGRSAGQGSNEQFF

abundance: many
v_gene: TRBV5-1
j_gene: TRBJ2-1
d_gene: .
CDR3nt: TGCGCCAGCAGCTTGGTTCCCGCGGAAAGCTCCTACAATGAGCAGTTCTTC
CDR3aa: CASSLVPAESSYNEQFF

abundance: few
v_gene: TRBV12-3/TRBV12-4
j_gene: TRBJ1-1
d_gene: .
CDR3nt: TGTGCCAGCAGTCCAGAAGGTATTTCGAACACTGAAGCTTTCTTT
CDR3aa: CASSPEGISNTEAFF

abundance: many
v_gene: TRBV18
j_gene: TRBJ2-6
d_gene: .
CDR3nt: TGTGCCAGCTCACCAGGGGCTGGGGCCAACGTCCTGACTTTC
CDR3aa: CASSPGAGANVLTF

abundance: few
v_gene: TRBV5-1
j_gene: TRBJ1-3
d_gene: .
CDR3nt: TGCGCCAGCAGCTTGGGACAGGCCGCTGGAAACACCATATATTTT
CDR3aa: CASSLGQAAGNTIYF

abundance: few
v_gene: TRBV20-1
j_gene: TRBJ1-1
d_gene: .
CDR3nt: TGCAGTGCTAGAATGGGGGCGCAATCTGAAGCTTTCTTT
CDR3aa: CSARMGAQSEAFF

abundance: few
v_gene: TRBV4-2
j_gene: TRBJ2-1
d_gene: TRBD2
CDR3nt: TGTGCCAGCAGCCAAGATAGGACTAGCGGGAGACGAGAGCAGTTCTTC
CDR3aa: CASSQDRTSGRREQFF

abundance: many
v_gene: TRBV12-3/TRBV12-4
j_gene: TRBJ2-5
d_gene: .
CDR3nt: TGTGCCAGCAGCTCCGCGGGGAGGGGGCAAGAGACCCAGTACTTC
CDR3aa: CASSSAGRGQETQYF

abundance: .
v_gene: TRBV28
j_gene: TRBJ2-7
d_gene: .
CDR3nt: TGTGCCAGCAGTTTCGGGACGGCTACCTACGAGCAGTACTTC
CDR3aa: CASSFGTATYEQYF

abundance: .
v_gene: TRBV20-1
j_gene: TRBJ1-5
d_gene: .
CDR3nt: TGCAGTGCTGGAGGGCAGTCTGGACAGCCCCAGCATTTT
CDR3aa: CSAGGQSGQPQHF

abundance: .
v_gene: TRBV28
j_gene: TRBJ2-4
d_gene: .
CDR3nt: TGTGCCAGCAGTTTAGGGAAGGGGGGCATTCAGTACTTC
CDR3aa: CASSLGKGGIQYF

abundance: .
v_gene: TRBV20-1
j_gene: TRBJ1-3
d_gene: TRBD1
CDR3nt: TGCAGTGCCGCGGACAGGGAGGGTGGAAACACCATATATTTT
CDR3aa: CSAADREGGNTIYF

abundance: .
v_gene: TRBV28
j_gene: TRBJ1-2
d_gene: .
CDR3nt: TGTGCCACCTCCTCCGAGGGGTGGGGAGCTAACTATGGCTACACCTTC
CDR3aa: CATSSEGWGANYGYTF